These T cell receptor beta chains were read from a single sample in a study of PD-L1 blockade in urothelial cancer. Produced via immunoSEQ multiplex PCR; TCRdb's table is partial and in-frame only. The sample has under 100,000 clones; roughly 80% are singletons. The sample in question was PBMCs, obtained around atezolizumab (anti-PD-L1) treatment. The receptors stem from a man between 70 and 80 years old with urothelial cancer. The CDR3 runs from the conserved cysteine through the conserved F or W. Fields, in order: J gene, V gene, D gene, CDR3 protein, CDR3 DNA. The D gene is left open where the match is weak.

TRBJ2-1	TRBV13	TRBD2	CASSLLTSGGGEQFF	TGTGCCAGCAGCTTATTGACTAGCGGGGGCGGTGAGCAGTTCTTC
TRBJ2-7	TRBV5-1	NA	CASSPGGSYAYEQYF	TGCGCCAGCAGCCCTGGGGGGAGTTACGCCTACGAGCAGTACTTC
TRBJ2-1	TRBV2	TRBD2	CASSRTSIKSYNEQFF	TGTGCCAGCAGTCGGACTAGCATCAAGTCCTACAATGAGCAGTTCTTC
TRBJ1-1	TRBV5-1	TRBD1	CASSPRTGSDTEAFF	TGCGCCAGCAGCCCCAGGACAGGGTCGGACACTGAAGCTTTCTTT
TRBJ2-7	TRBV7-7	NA	CASSDQARGRYEQYF	TGTGCCAGCAGCGACCAAGCTCGGGGTCGGTACGAGCAGTACTTC
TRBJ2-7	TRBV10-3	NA	CAIGGKNGGYEQYF	TGTGCCATCGGGGGGAAAAATGGGGGCTACGAGCAGTACTTC
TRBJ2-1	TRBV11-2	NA	CASSLRVGSSYNEQFF	TGTGCCAGCAGCCTCCGTGTAGGGAGCTCCTACAATGAGCAGTTCTTC
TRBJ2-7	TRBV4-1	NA	CASSQGLSYEQYF	TGCGCCAGCAGCCAAGGACTTAGCTACGAGCAGTACTTC
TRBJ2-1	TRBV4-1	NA	CASSQGAPNSNYNEQFF	TGCGCCAGCAGCCAAGGAGCCCCCAACTCTAACTACAATGAGCAGTTCTTC
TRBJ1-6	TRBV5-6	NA	CASSYRSFYSPLHF	TGTGCCAGCAGCTACCGGTCCTTCTATTCACCCCTCCACTTT